This paragraph covers one TCR beta chain sequence. Antigen specificity is unknown. CDR3 size: 16 residues. Germline loops: CDR1 MDHEN, CDR2 SYDVKM. V was trimmed by 5 bases and J by 1 base, leaving 17 bases between them. This specimen comes from a study of shared clonotypes between healthy human individuals. Study-level findings and limits: Generation probabilities were higher for clonotypes shared across all four sorted-subset donors than for unshared ones.

Over several immunoSEQ plates, each subset's genomic DNA was distributed in even portions. Measured with immunoSEQ multiplex PCR; TCRdb has only the in-frame clones, and not every one. The data hold 2.3 million or so clones, with 85% to 95% observed a single time. The source of this sequence is a man aged 18 to 35 in good health. Some clones in this sample may be carry-over from other donors' samples. The chain links TRBV28 to TRBJ1-1; D may be TRBD1 (6 bases). The sequencing input was naive CD4+ T cells from PBMCs. Subset given: CD45RA+ positively selected. The CDR3 DNA sequence: TGTGCCAGCAGTACAGCTCGACAGGTTTCGAACACTGAAGCTTTCTTT. Residues: CASSTARQVSNTEAFF.